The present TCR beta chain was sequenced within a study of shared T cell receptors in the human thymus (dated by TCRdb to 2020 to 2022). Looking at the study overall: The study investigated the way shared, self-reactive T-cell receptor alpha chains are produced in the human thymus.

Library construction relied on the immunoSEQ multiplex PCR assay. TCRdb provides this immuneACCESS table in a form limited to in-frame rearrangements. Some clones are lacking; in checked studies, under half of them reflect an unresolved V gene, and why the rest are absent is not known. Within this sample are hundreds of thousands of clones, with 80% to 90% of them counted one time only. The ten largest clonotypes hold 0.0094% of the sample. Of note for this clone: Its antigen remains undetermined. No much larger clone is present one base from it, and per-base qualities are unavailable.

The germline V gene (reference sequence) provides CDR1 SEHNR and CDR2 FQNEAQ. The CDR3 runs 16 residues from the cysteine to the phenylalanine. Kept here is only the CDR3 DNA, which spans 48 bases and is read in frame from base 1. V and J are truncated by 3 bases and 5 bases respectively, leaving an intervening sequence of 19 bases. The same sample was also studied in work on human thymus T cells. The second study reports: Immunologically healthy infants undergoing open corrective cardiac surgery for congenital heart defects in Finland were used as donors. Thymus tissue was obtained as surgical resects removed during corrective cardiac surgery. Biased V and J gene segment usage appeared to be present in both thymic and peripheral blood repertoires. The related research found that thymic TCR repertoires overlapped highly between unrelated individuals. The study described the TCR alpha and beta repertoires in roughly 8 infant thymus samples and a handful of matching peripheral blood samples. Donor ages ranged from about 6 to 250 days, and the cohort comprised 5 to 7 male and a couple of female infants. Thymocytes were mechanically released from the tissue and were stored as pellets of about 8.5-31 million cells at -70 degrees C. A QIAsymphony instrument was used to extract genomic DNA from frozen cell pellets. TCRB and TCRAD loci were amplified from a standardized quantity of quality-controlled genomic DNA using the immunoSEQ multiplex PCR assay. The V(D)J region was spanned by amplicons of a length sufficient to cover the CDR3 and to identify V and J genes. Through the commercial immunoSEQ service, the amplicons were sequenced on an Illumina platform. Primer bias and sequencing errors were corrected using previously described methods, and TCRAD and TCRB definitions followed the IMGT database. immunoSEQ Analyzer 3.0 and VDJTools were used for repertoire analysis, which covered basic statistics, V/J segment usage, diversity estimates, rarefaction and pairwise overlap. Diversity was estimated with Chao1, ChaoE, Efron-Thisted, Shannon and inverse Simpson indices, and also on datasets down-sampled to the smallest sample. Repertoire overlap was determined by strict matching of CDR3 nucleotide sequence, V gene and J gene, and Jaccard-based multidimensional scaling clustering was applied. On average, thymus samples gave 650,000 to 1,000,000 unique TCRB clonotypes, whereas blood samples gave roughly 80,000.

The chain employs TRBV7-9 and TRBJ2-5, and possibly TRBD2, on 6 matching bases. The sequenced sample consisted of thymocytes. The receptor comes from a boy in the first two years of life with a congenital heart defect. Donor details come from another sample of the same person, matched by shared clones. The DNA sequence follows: TGTGCCAGCAGCTTGCGGGGACCCGTTATTAACGAGACCCAGTACTTC. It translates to CASSLRGPVINETQYF.